The source of this T cell receptor (beta chain) is a study of blood T cells in healthy people across ages. The CDR3 sequence is 17 residues long. Germline CDR1 and CDR2: ENHRY and SYGVKD. V was clipped by 6 bases and J by 4 bases, with 25 bases between them. The second PCR ran roughly 6 to 11 cycles with a sample-barcoded 5' primer and J-beta primers. Each of the cDNA molecules was tagged by a template-switch adaptor with 12 random nucleotides. TCRdb recomputed calls from the 5' RACE reads with MiXCR, one row per CDR3 protein. The sample consists of 850,000 or so distinct CDR3 sequences, more than 25% of them appearing once. This clonotype was seen repeatedly, ten times or more. Donors ranged from roughly 6 to 100 years old and were healthy Caucasians in Russia.

The sample comprised blood. The V and J genes are TRBV10-3 and TRBJ2-7; perhaps D is TRBD1 or TRBD2 (6 bases each). The sequence came from a woman at least 80 years old in good health. The CDR3 DNA follows: TGTGCCATCAGCGGGCGCCTAGAAGGGGGGTCAGGTTACGAGCAGTACTTC. It specifies CAISGRLEGGSGYEQYF.